A selection of T cell receptor beta chains follows, all from one sample in a study of cytomegalovirus exposure and HLA in healthy donors. Assay: immunoSEQ multiplex PCR; the TCRdb copy retains only in-frame clones and omits some. The table includes 150,000 to 200,000 clones, 77% detected once. The sample taken for sequencing was PBMCs. These TCRs come from a female donor in good health and CMV-seronegative. CDR3s include the opening cysteine and the closing phenylalanine or tryptophan. Each record gives: CDR3 length, J gene, clone size, V gene, CDR3 protein. The size field is filled for only some rows; it gives once, few, many or a size class.

>13|TRBJ1-4|few|TRBV6-1
CASSPQEGEKLFF
>15|TRBJ1-1|.|TRBV5-6
CASSLAWAGYTEAFF
>13|TRBJ1-4|once|TRBV19
CASAGTGREKLFF
>13|TRBJ2-1|.|TRBV7-2
CASSLSAGPNPFF
>16|TRBJ1-5|.|TRBV28
CASTISAGGNNQPQHF
>13|TRBJ2-7|.|TRBV6-1
CANRDLAGDEQYF
>14|TRBJ2-7|.|TRBV27
CASSWEGGSYEQYF
>15|TRBJ2-1|.|TRBV28
CASSLLAGDSNEQFF
>13|TRBJ2-1|few|TRBV4-1
CASSQRDYHEQFF
>15|TRBJ2-2|.|TRBV4-3
CASSQGRASRGELFF
>14|TRBJ1-1|.|TRBV28
CASSPYRGYTEAFF
>15|TRBJ1-1|.|TRBV9
CASSEKGARGTEAFF
>16|TRBJ2-6|.|TRBV11-2
CASSLVRGSGANVLTF
>18|TRBJ2-7|.|TRBV28
CASSLSRSSGLSSYEQYF
>15|TRBJ1-4|.|TRBV18
CASSPPDRGGEKLFF
>16|TRBJ2-3|few|TRBV9
CASSPRDTGSTDTQYF
>14|TRBJ1-6|few|TRBV2
CASSDRGFTSPLHF
>13|TRBJ1-1|.|TRBV28
CASSFEVNTEAFF
>11|TRBJ2-1|.|TRBV30
CAWTTDNEQFF
>15|TRBJ1-2|.|TRBV28
CASSSPRGDIYGYTF
>15|TRBJ1-1|.|TRBV29-1
CSVFLRGRMNTEAFF
>15|TRBJ1-5|.|TRBV28
CASSYGGNSNQPQHF
>19|TRBJ2-1|.|TRBV23-1
CASSQSTSKGSGRNNEQFF
>13|TRBJ1-1|.|TRBV7-9
CASSRRGGLEAFF
>14|TRBJ2-1|few|TRBV9
CASGDREAYNEQFF
>12|TRBJ1-2|.|TRBV5-1
CASSPRQGGYTF
>13|TRBJ1-2|.|TRBV9
CASTPGSGSGYTF
>14|TRBJ1-3|once|TRBV11-2
CASSLRDRVPPIYF
>13|TRBJ2-2|.|TRBV7-3
CASSSDLAGELFF
>14|TRBJ1-1|.|TRBV5-1
CASSKGTGGTEAFF
>13|TRBJ2-7|.|TRBV19
CATSETGFYEQYF
>16|TRBJ1-6|.|TRBV5-1
CASSLAAGRSNSPLHF
>15|TRBJ2-5|.|TRBV7-9
CSSSLGGAGAPTQYF
>16|TRBJ1-6|.|TRBV6-5
CASSYTWTGENSPLHF
>13|TRBJ1-2|.|TRBV27
CASSLGGSAGYTF
>13|TRBJ1-2|.|TRBV6-6
CATATGAVYGYTF